This T cell receptor beta chain was retrieved from a study of OX40 agonist ivuxolimab in advanced cancers. Study information: The dose-escalation group included hepatocellular carcinoma, melanoma, renal cell carcinoma and head and neck cancer. Notes on the study in general: The investigators did not determine what antigen specificity the expanded peripheral T cells had.

Details on this clone: Its antigen is undetermined.

Germline V gene lookup returns CDR1 SGHDN and CDR2 FVKESK. V was clipped by 8 bases and J by 0 bases, with 8 bases between them. CDR3 length: 14 amino acids. The protocol was immunoSEQ multiplex PCR, while the TCRdb copy is restricted to in-frame clones and leaves out a portion. The table has roughly 80,000 clones, about nine tenths seen once. The receptor was isolated from an adult with an advanced solid tumor such as melanoma, head and neck, liver or kidney cancer. The specimen comprised CD4+ or CD8+ T cells sorted from blood, sampled in a trial of the OX40 agonist ivuxolimab. The V call is TRBV14, the J call TRBJ2-6; D gene ambiguous. The CDR3 is CASGVFSGANVLTF. CDR3 DNA: TGTGCCAGCGGGGTGTTCTCTGGGGCCAACGTCCTGACTTTC.